The sequence of this T cell receptor beta chain was determined in a study of blood T cell repertoires in COVID-19. The data were produced by immunoSEQ multiplex PCR, yet TCRdb's version contains in-frame clones alone and is incomplete. This table has fewer than 300,000 clones, roughly 90% appearing once. Everyone who took part was about 18 to 90 years old, and they came from about two dozen US areas. The clonotype originates from a woman in her 30s who had recovered from COVID-19. Sequenced material: PBMCs or T cells enriched from blood (not recorded which).

The CDR3 loop is CASSFQGNEKLFF. The CDR3, as DNA: TGTGCCAGCAGTTTCCAGGGAAATGAAAAACTGTTTTTT. V usage is TRBV12-3 or TRBV12-4 and J usage is TRBJ1-4; maybe TRBD1 (5 bases). The CDR3 consists of 13 residues. V lost 3 bases and J 5 bases, leaving 7 bases between the germline ends.